The present entry profiles one T cell receptor (beta chain) with its context. This sample was taken from a study of T-cell reconstitution after alpha-beta-depleted transplantation in children. V dropped 3 bases and J dropped 3; count of bases not matched to a gene: 3. The germline V gene has CDR1 GTSNPN and CDR2 SVGIG (reference sequence). CDR3 length equals 14 residues. Construction of the TCRbeta library involved unique molecular identifiers. TCRdb redid the calling of the PCR reads with MiXCR, one entry per CDR3 protein. Of a few hundred thousand distinct CDR3 sequences in the sample, around 9.5% were seen once.

This sample comprised PBMCs from the stem cell graft donor, obtained from the stem cell graft. The chain recombines TRBV30 with TRBJ2-1; 9 nucleotides line up with TRBD1. The TCR sequence derives from a human donor who donated a stem cell graft to a child with acute lymphoblastic leukemia. CDR3 loop: CAWSGTGYYNEQFF. CDR3 DNA sequence: TGTGCCTGGAGCGGGACAGGGTACTACAATGAGCAGTTCTTC. The full variable domain, rest sourced from reference TRBV30 and TRBJ2-1, is SQTIHQWPATLVQPVGSPLSLECTVEGTSNPNLYWYRQAAGRGLQLLFYSVGIGQISSEVPQNLSASRPQDRQFILSSKKLLLSDSGFYLCAWSGTGYYNEQFFGPGTRLTVL.